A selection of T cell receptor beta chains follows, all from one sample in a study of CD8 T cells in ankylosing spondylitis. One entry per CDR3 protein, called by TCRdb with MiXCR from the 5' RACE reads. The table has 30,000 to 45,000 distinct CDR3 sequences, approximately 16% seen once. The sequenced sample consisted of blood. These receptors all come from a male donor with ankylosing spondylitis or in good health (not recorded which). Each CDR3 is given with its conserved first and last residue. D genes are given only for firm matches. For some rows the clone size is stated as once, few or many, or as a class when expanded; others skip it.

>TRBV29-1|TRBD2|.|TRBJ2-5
CSVNPSGMGSETQYF
TGCAGCGTTAATCCTAGCGGGATGGGGTCAGAGACCCAGTACTTC
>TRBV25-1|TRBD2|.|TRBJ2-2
CASRGTSYTGELFF
TGTGCCAGCAGGGGGACTAGCTACACCGGGGAGCTGTTTTTT
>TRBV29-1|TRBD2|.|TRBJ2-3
CSVVASGRTDTQYF
TGCAGCGTTGTGGCTAGCGGGAGGACAGATACGCAGTATTTT
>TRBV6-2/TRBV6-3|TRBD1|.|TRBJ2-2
CASSYWGQHTGELFF
TGTGCCAGCAGTTATTGGGGACAGCACACCGGGGAGCTGTTTTTT
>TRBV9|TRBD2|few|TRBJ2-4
CASSPLGASGSSKNIQYF
TGTGCCAGCAGCCCTCTAGGGGCTAGCGGGAGTTCCAAAAACATTCAGTACTTC
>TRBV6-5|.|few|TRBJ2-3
CASSPNSGTQYF
TGTGCCAGCAGTCCTAACTCTGGTACGCAGTATTTT
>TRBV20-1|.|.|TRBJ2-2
CSARVTREVGELFF
TGCAGTGCTAGAGTGACTAGGGAGGTCGGGGAGCTGTTTTTT
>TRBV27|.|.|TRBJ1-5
CASSLTFRGQPHF
TGTGCCAGCAGTTTAACTTTCAGAGGTCAGCCCCATTTT
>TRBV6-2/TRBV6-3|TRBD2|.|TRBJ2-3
CASSYSRTSGADTQYF
TGTGCCAGCAGTTACTCGAGGACTAGCGGGGCAGATACGCAGTATTTT
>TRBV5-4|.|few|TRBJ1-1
CASSLGLYTEAFF
TGTGCCAGCAGCTTGGGGCTGTACACTGAAGCTTTCTTT
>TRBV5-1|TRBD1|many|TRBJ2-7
CASSLSLGTAYEQYF
TGCGCCAGCAGCTTGAGTTTGGGGACAGCCTACGAGCAGTACTTC
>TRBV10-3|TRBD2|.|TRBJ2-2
CAISDPGTSPGELFF
TGTGCCATCAGTGACCCTGGGACTAGCCCCGGGGAGCTGTTTTTT
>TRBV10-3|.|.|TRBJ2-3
CAIRVVDTQYF
TGTGCCATCAGGGTTGTAGATACGCAGTATTTT
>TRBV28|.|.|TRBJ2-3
CASSISGGGATQYF
TGTGCCAGCAGCATTTCAGGGGGAGGAGCTACGCAGTATTTT
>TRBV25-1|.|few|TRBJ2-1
CASSPAAGQNEQFF
TGTGCCAGCAGCCCTGCGGCGGGACAGAATGAGCAGTTCTTC
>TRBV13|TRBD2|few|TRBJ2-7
CASRQGLAKAYEQYF
TGTGCCAGCAGACAGGGACTAGCAAAGGCCTACGAGCAGTACTTC
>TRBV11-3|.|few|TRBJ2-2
CASSLFPTGTELFF
TGTGCCAGCAGCTTATTTCCCACCGGGACTGAGCTGTTTTTT
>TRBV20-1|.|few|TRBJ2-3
CSAPGLGTDTQYF
TGCAGTGCTCCGGGCCTCGGGACAGATACGCAGTATTTT
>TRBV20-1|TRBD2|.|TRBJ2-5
CSAVEGLAGEVETQYF
TGCAGTGCTGTAGAGGGACTAGCGGGAGAGGTAGAGACCCAGTACTTC
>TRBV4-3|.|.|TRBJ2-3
CASSPGTGTLADTQYF
TGCGCCAGCAGCCCGGGCACAGGGACATTGGCTGATACGCAGTATTTT
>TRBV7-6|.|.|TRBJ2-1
CASSLQGVYNEQFF
TGTGCCAGCAGCTTACAGGGCGTCTACAATGAGCAGTTCTTC
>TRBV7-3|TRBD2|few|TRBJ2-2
CASSTPTSGPDTGELFF
TGTGCCAGCAGCACCCCGACTAGCGGACCCGACACCGGGGAGCTGTTTTTT
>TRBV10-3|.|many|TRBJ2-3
CAIGGVGDTQYF
TGTGCCATCGGGGGCGTGGGGGATACGCAGTATTTT
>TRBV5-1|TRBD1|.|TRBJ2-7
CASSRDRSYEQYF
TGCGCCAGCAGTCGGGACAGATCCTACGAGCAGTACTTC
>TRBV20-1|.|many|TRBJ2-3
CSAITGTTTDTQYF
TGCAGTGCTATTACCGGGACCACCACAGATACGCAGTATTTT
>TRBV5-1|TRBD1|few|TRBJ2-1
CASSLDRGVSDEQFF
TGCGCCAGCAGCTTGGACAGGGGGGTTTCGGATGAGCAGTTCTTC
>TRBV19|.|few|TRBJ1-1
CASNTQEWGTEAFF
TGTGCCAGCAACACACAGGAATGGGGGACTGAAGCTTTCTTT
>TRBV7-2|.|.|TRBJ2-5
CASSLNRETQYF
TGTGCCAGCAGCTTAAACAGAGAGACCCAGTACTTC
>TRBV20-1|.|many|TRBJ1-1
CSARNFLGRANTEAFF
TGCAGTGCTAGAAACTTTTTGGGCCGAGCGAACACTGAAGCTTTCTTT
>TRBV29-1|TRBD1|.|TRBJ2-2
CSGGTGNTGELFF
TGCAGCGGGGGGACAGGGAACACCGGGGAGCTGTTTTTT
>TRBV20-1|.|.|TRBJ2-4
CSARGSGGIQYF
TGCAGTGCTAGGGGGAGTGGGGGCATTCAGTACTTC
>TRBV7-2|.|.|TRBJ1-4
CASSLVAGDNEKLFF
TGTGCCAGCAGCTTAGTTGCGGGGGATAATGAAAAACTGTTTTTT
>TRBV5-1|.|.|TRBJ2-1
CASTSARNEQFF
TGCGCCAGCACGTCAGCCCGCAATGAGCAGTTCTTC
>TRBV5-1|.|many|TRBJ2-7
CASSIIAGQSYEQYF
TGCGCCAGCAGCATAATCGCAGGTCAGTCCTACGAGCAGTACTTC
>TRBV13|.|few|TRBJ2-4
CASSRGGQLAKNIQYF
TGTGCCAGCAGCCGGGGGGGACAGCTAGCCAAAAACATTCAGTACTTC
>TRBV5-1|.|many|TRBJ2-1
CASEDGGINNEQFF
TGCGCCAGCGAAGATGGGGGGATCAACAATGAGCAGTTCTTC
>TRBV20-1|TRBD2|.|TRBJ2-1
CSAREALAGAYEQFF
TGCAGTGCTAGAGAGGCGCTAGCGGGAGCTTATGAGCAGTTCTTC
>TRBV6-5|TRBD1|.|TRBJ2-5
CASSYSDRAATQYF
TGTGCCAGCAGTTACTCGGACAGGGCGGCGACCCAGTACTTC
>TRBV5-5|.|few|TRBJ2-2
CASSWVNTGELFF
TGTGCCAGCAGCTGGGTGAACACCGGGGAGCTGTTTTTT
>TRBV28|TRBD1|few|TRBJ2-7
CASSLGQGVDEQYF
TGTGCCAGCAGTTTAGGCCAGGGGGTCGACGAGCAGTACTTC
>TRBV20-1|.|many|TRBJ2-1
CSARVAGMDHNEQFF
TGCAGTGCTAGAGTGGCAGGGATGGACCACAATGAGCAGTTCTTC
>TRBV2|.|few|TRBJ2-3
CASSEGHPLDTQYF
TGTGCCAGCAGTGAAGGGCACCCGCTGGATACGCAGTATTTT
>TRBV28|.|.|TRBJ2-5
CASSLQGRKETQYF
TGTGCCAGCAGTTTACAGGGCAGGAAGGAGACCCAGTACTTC
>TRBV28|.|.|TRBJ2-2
CASSLITHRAGELFF
TGTGCCAGCAGTTTAATCACTCACCGGGCCGGGGAGCTGTTTTTT
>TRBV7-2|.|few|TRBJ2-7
CASSEGYEQYF
TGTGCCAGCAGCGAGGGGTACGAGCAGTACTTC